A selection of T cell receptor beta chains follows, all from one sample in a study of OX40 agonist ivuxolimab in advanced cancers. Using immunoSEQ multiplex PCR, the repertoire was profiled, and TCRdb retains in-frame clones only, with some absent. The sample lists more than 60,000 clones, approximately 83% occurring once. The sequencing used CD4+ or CD8+ T cells sorted from blood, collected in a trial of the OX40 agonist ivuxolimab. The receptors come from an adult with an advanced solid tumor such as melanoma, head and neck, liver or kidney cancer. The conserved cysteine and the conserved F or W are not part of the CDR3 here. Each record gives: CDR3 length, V gene, J gene, CDR3 protein.

15	TRBV7-8	TRBJ1-2	ASSAGWAGETNYGYT
13	TRBV10-3	TRBJ2-7	AISESGGASYEQY
14	TRBV5-4	TRBJ1-1	ASSLGTGGRDTEAF
12	TRBV5-1	TRBJ2-3	ASSYGQSTDTQY
9	TRBV6-5	TRBJ1-2	ASHSGYGYT
11	TRBV13	TRBJ2-2	ASSLAGPGELF
11	TRBV7-9	TRBJ1-1	ASGGQGGTEAF
12	TRBV5-1	TRBJ2-6	ASSTGTEPYVLT
13	TRBV5-8	TRBJ1-1	ASRLRQGPNTEAF
10	TRBV10-1	TRBJ1-3	ASSEVGNTIY
11	TRBV7-9	TRBJ2-7	ASRTASWGEQY
12	TRBV2	TRBJ2-3	ASRRGQGIDTQY
13	TRBV9	TRBJ1-3	ASSLLDISGNTIY
12	TRBV9	TRBJ1-1	ASSVAGVNTEAF
12	TRBV4-1	TRBJ2-7	ASSGRGALYEQY
14	TRBV30	TRBJ1-2	AWSRAGADLSYGYT
14	TRBV5-1	TRBJ2-1	ASSVVPAATYNEQF
12	TRBV7-6	TRBJ2-7	ASSPGTGDWEQY
13	TRBV19	TRBJ2-1	ASSADPPRGGEQF
14	TRBV19	TRBJ2-1	ASSLGGLAGQNEQF
12	TRBV7-8	TRBJ1-1	ASSWGQGGTEAF
10	TRBV9	TRBJ2-1	ASSVGRGEQF
12	TRBV5-6	TRBJ2-7	ASSSSGGTYEQY
14	TRBV18	TRBJ1-1	ASSPTDPAGGTEAF
13	TRBV7-3	TRBJ1-3	ASSPTGTTGNTIY
13	TRBV9	TRBJ2-5	ASSPRGGSGETQY
17	TRBV7-2	TRBJ2-7	ASSSNVLWDGGRENEQY
13	TRBV7-6	TRBJ1-5	ASSLEEGFNQPQH
12	TRBV6-1	TRBJ1-2	ASSEGGSSEGYT
13	TRBV6-5	TRBJ2-3	ASSLDYTSTGTQY
11	TRBV6-5	TRBJ2-7	ASSWQGGYEQY
12	TRBV5-4	TRBJ2-1	ASSSQGSYNEQF
14	TRBV18	TRBJ1-1	ASSPPGRGRSTEAF
14	TRBV7-9	TRBJ2-3	ASSESGGALPDTQY
13	TRBV6-1	TRBJ2-6	ASSDGNSGANVLT
15	TRBV7-7	TRBJ2-5	ASSLAGGQLFRETQY
11	TRBV7-9	TRBJ1-1	ASSWGITMTAF
16	TRBV7-8	TRBJ1-4	ASSLRDRGPGTNEKLF
10	TRBV7-2	TRBJ1-1	ASSRRDTEAF
13	TRBV19	TRBJ1-1	ASRERAGGNSEAF
12	TRBV10-2	TRBJ2-3	ASSVGSSTDTQY
13	TRBV18	TRBJ1-5	ASSPPNRGMGPQH
16	TRBV5-1	TRBJ2-7	ASSLFIRTGMIAYEQY